This TCR beta chain originates from a study of technical replicates of blood from several donors. This clone was picked up a small number of times. The table came from immunoSEQ multiplex PCR; TCRdb's copy has only in-frame clones and leaves some out. The repertoire holds approximately 59,000 clones, with around 87% as singletons. The germline V gene has CDR1 SGHAT and CDR2 FQNNGV. The ends were cut back, 1 base at V and 8 bases at J, with 15 bases in the middle. The CDR3 is 16 residues long. The chain recombines TRBV11-2 with TRBJ1-6; perhaps TRBD1 as D (5 bases). The receptor was isolated from a human donor in good health. Some clones in this sample may be carry-over from other donors' samples. The specimen was PBMCs. The CDR3 bases are TGTGCCAGCAGCTTAGGAGGTTCAGGGATTTATTCACCCCTCCACTTT. This gives the protein CASSLGGSGIYSPLHF.